These 24 T cell receptor beta chains were all obtained from the same sample, sequenced in a study of shared clonotypes between healthy human individuals. Measured with immunoSEQ multiplex PCR; TCRdb has only the in-frame clones, and not every one. The sample consists of 550,000 to 600,000 clones, roughly 98% of them appearing once. Only CD45RO-negative cells positively selected for CCR7 counted as naive CD8 cells, so terminally differentiated effector memory CD45RA+ cells were excluded. The sequenced material came from naive CD8+ T cells sorted from blood. The receptors were gathered from a young man in good health.

This clone occurred once. This specimen includes other DNA sequences encoding the same CDR3. V is TRBV27 and J is TRBJ1-3, with D hard to call. Per germline, CDR1 MNHEY and CDR2 SMNVEV (reference sequence). The CDR3 covers 14 residues. V was clipped by 2 bases and J by 1 base, with 6 bases between them. CDR3 amino acids: CASSLEGSGNTIYF. The CDR3 DNA sequence: TGTGCCAGCAGTTTAGAAGGTTCTGGAAACACCATATATTTT.

The chain has TRBV6-6 and TRBJ2-1; maybe TRBD2 (6 bases). Germline V lookup: CDR1 MNHNY, CDR2 SVGAGI (reference sequence). V was clipped by 6 bases and J by 8 bases, with 11 bases between them. This CDR3 is 12 amino acids long. The CDR3: CASSLTRYEQFF. DNA for the CDR3: TGTGCCAGCAGCCTGACTAGGTATGAGCAGTTCTTC.

This clone was detected once. The chain uses TRBV9 and TRBJ2-1; D is undetermined. Per the germline V gene, CDR1 is SGDLS and CDR2 is YYNGEE. The germline V and J ends were trimmed by 3 bases and 5 bases, with 18 bases remaining between them. The CDR3 is 16 amino acids. Written as DNA, the CDR3 is TGTGCCAGCAGCGGTGGGTTTTCCACCCCCCACAATGAGCAGTTCTTC. The encoded protein is CASSGGFSTPHNEQFF.

This clone has a single count. Mismatch with germline at one junction end may stem from a read error. This chain links TRBV9 with TRBJ1-2; D call uncertain. CDR3 length equals 8 residues. Germline assignment: CDR1 SGDLS and CDR2 YYNGEE. The CDR3 sequence is CASSRGVF. CDR3 nucleotide sequence: TGTGCCAGCAGCCGAGGTGTGTTC.

V usage is TRBV27 and J usage is TRBJ2-6, with D perhaps TRBD2 (5 bases). This CDR3 contains 15 residues. V was clipped by 7 bases and J by 0 bases, with 10 bases between them. Germline CDR1 is MNHEY and CDR2 is SMNVEV (reference sequence). CDR3 amino acids: CASNPGSSGANVLTF. The CDR3, as DNA: TGTGCCAGCAACCCGGGGTCCTCTGGGGCCAACGTCCTGACTTTC.

The CDR3 DNA is TGTGCCACCCGTAACCAAATAGACGGGGGCGCGAACACCGGGGAGCTGTTTTTT. It translates to CATRNQIDGGANTGELFF. This chain connects TRBV10-3 to TRBJ2-2; D is perhaps TRBD1 or TRBD2 (6 bases each). The length of the CDR3 is 18 residues. Germline V gene sequence: CDR1 ENHRY, CDR2 SYGVKD. The V end was cut by 10 bases, the J end by 0 bases, with 24 bases between.

This clone was detected once. The J gene is TRBJ1-1, the V gene TRBV10-1, with 7 bases lining up with TRBD1. The CDR3 is 14 residues long. Germline CDR1 and CDR2: WNHNN and SYGVQD (reference sequence). J lost 4 bases, V lost 4 bases, and 6 bases had no gene match. The CDR3 nucleotides are TGCGCCAGCAGTGTGGGACAGCGGGGCACTGAAGCTTTCTTT. Translation: CASSVGQRGTEAFF.

The chain has TRBV30 and TRBJ2-7; weak D call: TRBD2 (5 bases). Germline values: CDR1 GTSNPN, CDR2 SVGIG (reference sequence). V was clipped by 6 bases and J by 6 bases, with 24 bases between them. The CDR3 has 15 residues. The chain's CDR3 is CACGAGPSSTGEQYF. As DNA, the CDR3 is TGTGCCTGCGGCGCGGGCCCCTCGAGTACGGGCGAGCAGTACTTC.

This clone was counted once. The V call is TRBV5-5, the J call TRBJ2-7; D uncertain. Germline V CDR1 and CDR2: SGHKS, YYEKEE (reference sequence). This CDR3 has 14 amino acids. The V end was cut by 1 base, the J end by 1 base, with 9 bases between. CDR3 loop: CASSLRVLSYEQYF. In DNA form, the CDR3 reads TGTGCCAGCAGCTTGAGGGTCCTTTCCTACGAGCAGTACTTC. The full variable domain, its missing parts supplied by reference TRBV5-5 and TRBJ2-7, is DAGVTQSPTHLIKTRGQQVTLRCSPISGHKSVSWYQQVLGQGPQFIFQYYEKEERGRGNFPDRFSARQFPNYSSELNVNALLLGDSALYLCASSLRVLSYEQYFGPGTRLTVT.

V gene TRBV5-1 combines with J gene TRBJ2-7, with TRBD1 matching over 11 bases. Germline V gives CDR1 SGHRS, CDR2 YFSETQ. The trim removed 8 bases at V and 7 bases at J, leaving 8 bases unmatched. CDR3 size: 13 residues. CDR3 sequence reads: CASRGQGAQEQYF. The CDR3 DNA is TGCGCCAGTCGCGGACAGGGGGCGCAAGAGCAGTACTTC.

The V call is TRBV11-2, the J call TRBJ2-1, with 10 bases identical to TRBD2. There are 14 residues in the CDR3. V lost 8 bases, J lost 5 bases, and 6 bases stayed unmatched. In germline, CDR1 is SGHAT, CDR2 FQNNGV. CDR3 DNA sequence: TGTGCCAGCTGGGGACTAGCGCCCAACAATGAGCAGTTCTTC. Its protein is CASWGLAPNNEQFF.

V usage is TRBV5-4 and J usage is TRBJ2-7, with no clear D. CDR1 is SGHNT, CDR2 YYREEE, per germline (reference sequence). The CDR3 is 15 residues long. Trimming took off 0 bases at V and 0 bases at J, with 10 bases between the two ends. The CDR3 region has the DNA TGTGCCAGCAGCTTGGAACGGTTAGGCTCCTACGAGCAGTACTTC. Its translation: CASSLERLGSYEQYF.

CDR3 region: CASSIFSGDAFF. The CDR3 bases are TGTGCCAGTAGTATATTCTCAGGGGACGCTTTCTTT. The genes are TRBV19 and TRBJ1-1, with D perhaps matching TRBD1 (6 bases). The ends were cut back, 2 bases at V and 11 bases at J, with 12 bases in the middle. The germline V gene encodes CDR1 LNHDA and CDR2 SQIVND (reference sequence). CDR3 length equals 12 residues.

This chain uses TRBV27 with TRBJ2-7; D might be TRBD1 (5 bases). CDR1 and CDR2 (germline): MNHEY, SMNVEV (reference sequence). CDR3 size: 11 residues. V lost 6 bases and J lost 6, with 9 bases in between. The CDR3: CASSQGGEQYF. The CDR3 coding sequence is TGTGCCAGCAGCCAGGGTGGCGAGCAGTACTTC.

V gene TRBV6-6 combines with J gene TRBJ2-1; 10 positions agree with TRBD2. The CDR3 is 16 amino acids. Trimming at V came to 0 bases and at J to 8 bases, leaving 7 bases not matched to a gene. Germline V gene lookup returns CDR1 MNHNY and CDR2 SVGAGI (reference sequence). This CDR3 is CASSYSPSGRADEQFF. DNA of the CDR3: TGTGCCAGCAGTTACTCTCCCAGCGGGAGGGCCGATGAGCAGTTCTTC.

This chain links TRBV2 with TRBJ2-7, with TRBD2 matching over 8 bases. V shed 4 bases and J 2 bases; nucleotides not matched to a gene: 7. From germline, CDR1 is SNHLY and CDR2 FYNNEI. The CDR3 has 15 amino acids. As DNA, the CDR3 is TGTGCCAGCAGTGTGAGTAGCGGGGCAACCTACGAGCAGTACTTC. Translation gives CASSVSSGATYEQYF.

In DNA, the CDR3 is TGTGCCAGCACCAACCACCCCGCCGAGCAGTACTTC. This encodes CASTNHPAEQYF. The J gene is TRBJ2-7, the V gene TRBV5-4; D is unresolved. V dropped 6 bases and J dropped 6 bases, with 13 bases sitting between them. Germline CDR1 and CDR2: SGHNT and YYREEE (reference sequence). The CDR3 is made up of 12 amino acids.

The chain carries TRBV4-3 and TRBJ2-7; 7 bases align to TRBD2. The CDR3 contains 17 residues. The V gene's germline CDR1 is LGHNA and CDR2 YSLEER. Trimming at V came to 0 bases and at J to 2 bases, leaving 10 bases not matched to a gene. The CDR3 DNA sequence: TGCGCCAGCAGCCAAGAAGGTGCTAGCGGAATAACCTACGAGCAGTACTTC. Protein sequence: CASSQEGASGITYEQYF.

J is TRBJ1-1 and V is TRBV5-5; D unresolved. The germline CDR1 and CDR2 sequences are SGHKS and YYEKEE (reference sequence). The CDR3 length is 13 residues. Trimming shortened V by 0 bases and J by 4 bases, and 7 bases separated the two germline ends. Here the CDR3 DNA reads TGTGCCAGCAGCTTGGAGGGCCTCACTGAAGCTTTCTTT. This codes for CASSLEGLTEAFF.

This sequence joins TRBV28 and TRBJ2-2, with 7 bases aligning to TRBD1. Germline assignment: CDR1 MDHEN and CDR2 SYDVKM. This CDR3 spans 16 amino acids. Germline trimming cut 7 bases from V and 2 bases from J; bases unmatched to any gene: 10. The CDR3 DNA follows: TGTGCCAGCACCCATCAACAGGGGACAAACACCGGGGAGCTGTTTTTT. It translates to CASTHQQGTNTGELFF.

The chain carries TRBV11-2 and TRBJ2-7; possible D gene TRBD2, 5 bases. The CDR3 sequence is 15 residues long. The ends were cut back, 5 bases at V and 6 bases at J, with 20 bases in the middle. Germline CDR1 reads SGHAT; CDR2 reads FQNNGV. CDR3 in DNA: TGTGCCAGCAGCCCCAAAGAGAGGGAGCGTTCCGAGCAGTACTTC. Translating gives CASSPKERERSEQYF.

This chain connects TRBV7-9 to TRBJ2-7; D is undetermined. The CDR3 totals 14 residues. V was shortened by 1 base and J by 2 bases, with 9 bases between the two germline ends. Per germline, CDR1 SEHNR and CDR2 FQNEAQ (reference sequence). CDR3 sequence reads: CASSLVGSAYEQYF. For the CDR3, the DNA is TGTGCCAGCAGCTTAGTGGGCAGCGCCTACGAGCAGTACTTC.

V and J are TRBV29-1 and TRBJ2-1; 14 bases map to TRBD2. Germline-derived CDR1 and CDR2 are SQVTM and ANQGSEA. With V trimmed by 5 bases and J by 0 bases, 3 bases remained unmatched. CDR3 length: 16 amino acids. The CDR3 here is CSVSGTSGSSYNEQFF. The CDR3 nucleotides read TGCAGCGTTTCGGGGACTAGCGGGAGCTCCTACAATGAGCAGTTCTTC.

CDR3 in DNA: TGCGCCAGCAGCAAACAGCGGGACGTTGACTACGAGCAGTACTTC. The encoded protein is CASSKQRDVDYEQYF. The genes are TRBV5-1 and TRBJ2-7, with 7 bases lining up with TRBD2. Germline CDR1 is SGHRS and CDR2 is YFSETQ. This CDR3 is built from 15 residues. The J segment lost 3 bases and the V segment lost 4 bases, leaving 10 bases of the junction unmatched.